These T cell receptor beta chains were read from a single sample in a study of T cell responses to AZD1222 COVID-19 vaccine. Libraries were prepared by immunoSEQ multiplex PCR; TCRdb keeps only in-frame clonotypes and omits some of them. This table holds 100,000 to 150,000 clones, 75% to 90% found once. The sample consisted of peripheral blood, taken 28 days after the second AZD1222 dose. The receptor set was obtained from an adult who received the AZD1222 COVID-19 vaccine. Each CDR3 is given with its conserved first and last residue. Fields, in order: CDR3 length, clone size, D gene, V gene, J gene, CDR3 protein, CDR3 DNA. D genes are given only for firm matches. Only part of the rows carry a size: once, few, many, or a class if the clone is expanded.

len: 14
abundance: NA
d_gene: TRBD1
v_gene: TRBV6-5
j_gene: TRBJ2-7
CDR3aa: CASSLNGQGDEQYF
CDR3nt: TGTGCCAGCAGCCTCAACGGGCAGGGGGACGAGCAGTACTTC

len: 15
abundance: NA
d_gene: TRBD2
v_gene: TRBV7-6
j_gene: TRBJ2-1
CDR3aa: CASSLGGGSYNEQFF
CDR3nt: TGTGCCAGCAGCTTAGGCGGGGGCTCCTACAATGAGCAGTTCTTC

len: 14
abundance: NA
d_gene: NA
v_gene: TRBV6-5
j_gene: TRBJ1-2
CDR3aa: CASSMGFQGTGYTF
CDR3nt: TGTGCCAGCAGTATGGGTTTTCAGGGTACGGGCTACACCTTC

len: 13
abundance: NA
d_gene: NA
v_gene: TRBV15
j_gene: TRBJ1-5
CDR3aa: CATSSRDNQPQHF
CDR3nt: TGTGCCACCAGCAGCCGGGACAATCAGCCCCAGCATTTT

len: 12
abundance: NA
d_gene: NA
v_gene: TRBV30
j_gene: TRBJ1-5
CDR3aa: CAWDRQNQPQHF
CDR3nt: TGTGCCTGGGACAGACAGAATCAGCCCCAGCATTTT

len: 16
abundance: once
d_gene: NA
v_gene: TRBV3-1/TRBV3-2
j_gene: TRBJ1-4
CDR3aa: CASSQPPGAPNEKLFF
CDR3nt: TGTGCCAGCAGCCAACCTCCAGGGGCACCTAATGAAAAACTGTTTTTT

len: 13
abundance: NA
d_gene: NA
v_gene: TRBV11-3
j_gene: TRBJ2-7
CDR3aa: CASSSTGSYEQYF
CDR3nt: TGTGCCAGCAGCTCCACCGGGTCCTACGAGCAGTACTTC

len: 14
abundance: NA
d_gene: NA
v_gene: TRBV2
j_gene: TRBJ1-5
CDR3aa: CASSLQGVGEPQHF
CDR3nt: TGTGCCAGCAGTTTACAGGGCGTTGGGGAGCCCCAGCATTTT

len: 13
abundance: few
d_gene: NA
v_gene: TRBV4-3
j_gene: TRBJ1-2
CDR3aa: CASSHGQLYGYTF
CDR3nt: TGCGCCAGCAGCCACGGACAGTTATATGGCTACACCTTC

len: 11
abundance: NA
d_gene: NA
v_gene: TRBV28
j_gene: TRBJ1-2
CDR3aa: CASSLGRDRDF
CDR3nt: TGTGCCAGCAGTCTCGGGAGGGACCGCGACTTC

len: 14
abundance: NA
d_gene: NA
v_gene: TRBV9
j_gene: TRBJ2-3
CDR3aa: CASSVGSSTDTQYF
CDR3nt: TGTGCCAGCAGCGTTGGAAGTAGCACAGATACGCAGTATTTT

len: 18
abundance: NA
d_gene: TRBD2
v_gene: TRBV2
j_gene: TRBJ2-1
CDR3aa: CASSGSLAGALSYNEQFF
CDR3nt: TGTGCCAGCAGTGGAAGTCTAGCGGGGGCCCTCTCCTACAATGAGCAGTTCTTC

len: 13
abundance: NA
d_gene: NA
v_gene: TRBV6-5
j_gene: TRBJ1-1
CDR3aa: CASGGYLNTEAFF
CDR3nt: TGTGCCAGCGGGGGGTATCTGAACACTGAAGCTTTCTTT

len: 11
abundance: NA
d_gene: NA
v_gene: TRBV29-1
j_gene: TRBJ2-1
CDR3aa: CSVEGGNEQFF
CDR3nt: TGCAGCGTTGAAGGGGGCAATGAGCAGTTCTTC

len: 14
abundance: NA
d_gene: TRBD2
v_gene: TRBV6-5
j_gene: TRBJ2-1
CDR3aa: CASSYPLAGGPLFF
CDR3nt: TGTGCCAGCAGTTACCCTCTAGCGGGGGGGCCGCTGTTCTTC

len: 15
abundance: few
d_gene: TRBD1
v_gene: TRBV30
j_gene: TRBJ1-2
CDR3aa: CAWSPQGPTNYGYTF
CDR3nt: TGTGCCTGGAGCCCACAGGGGCCCACTAACTATGGCTACACCTTC

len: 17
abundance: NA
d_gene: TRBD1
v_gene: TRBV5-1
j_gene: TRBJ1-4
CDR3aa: CASSPQSGQGSNEKLFF
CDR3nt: TGCGCCAGCAGCCCCCAGTCCGGACAGGGATCTAATGAAAAACTGTTTTTT

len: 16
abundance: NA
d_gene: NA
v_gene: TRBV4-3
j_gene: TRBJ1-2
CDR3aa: CASSQLQANLMHGYTF
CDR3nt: TGCGCCAGCAGCCAACTACAGGCCAACTTAATGCATGGCTACACCTTC

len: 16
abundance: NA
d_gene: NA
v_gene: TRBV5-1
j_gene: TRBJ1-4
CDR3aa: CASNLGSGALGEKLFF
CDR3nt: TGCGCCAGCAATTTGGGGTCGGGGGCGCTGGGTGAAAAACTGTTTTTT

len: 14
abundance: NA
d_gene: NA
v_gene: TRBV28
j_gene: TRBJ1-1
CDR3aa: CASSPPDRNTEAFF
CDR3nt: TGTGCCAGCAGTCCCCCGGACAGGAACACTGAAGCTTTCTTT

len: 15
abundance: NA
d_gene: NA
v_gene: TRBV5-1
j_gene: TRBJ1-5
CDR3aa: CASSLFGDSNQPQHF
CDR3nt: TGCGCCAGCAGCTTGTTCGGAGATAGCAATCAGCCCCAGCATTTT

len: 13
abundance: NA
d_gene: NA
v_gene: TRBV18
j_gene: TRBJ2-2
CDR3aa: CAQRSAAAGELFF
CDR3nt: TGTGCCCAGCGAAGCGCGGCCGCCGGGGAGCTGTTTTTT

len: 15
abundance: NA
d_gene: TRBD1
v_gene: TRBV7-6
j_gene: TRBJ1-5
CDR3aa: CASSFGTGRDQPQHF
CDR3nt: TGTGCCAGCAGCTTTGGGACAGGACGGGATCAGCCCCAGCATTTT

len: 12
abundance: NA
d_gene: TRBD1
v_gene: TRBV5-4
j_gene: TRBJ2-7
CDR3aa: CASSLTGGEQYF
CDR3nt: TGTGCCAGCAGCCTGACAGGGGGAGAGCAGTACTTC

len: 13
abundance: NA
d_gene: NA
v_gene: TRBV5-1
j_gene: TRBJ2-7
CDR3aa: CASSRGRFYEQYF
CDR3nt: TGCGCCAGCAGCCGCGGACGGTTCTACGAGCAGTACTTC

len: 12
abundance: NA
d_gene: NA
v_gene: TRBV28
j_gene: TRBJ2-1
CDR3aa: CASSGDSRRRFF
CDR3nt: TGTGCCAGCAGCGGAGACAGTCGGAGGAGGTTCTTC

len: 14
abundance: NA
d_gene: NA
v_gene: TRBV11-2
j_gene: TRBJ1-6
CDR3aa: CASSLWQVNSPLHF
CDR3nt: TGTGCCAGCAGCTTATGGCAGGTCAATTCACCCCTCCACTTT

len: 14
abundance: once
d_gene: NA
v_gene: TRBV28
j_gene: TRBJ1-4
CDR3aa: CASSPSGTVEKLFF
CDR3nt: TGTGCCAGCAGCCCATCCGGGACCGTAGAAAAACTGTTTTTT

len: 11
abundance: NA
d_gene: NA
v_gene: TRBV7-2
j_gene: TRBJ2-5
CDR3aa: CASSLQETQYF
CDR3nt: TGTGCCAGCAGCCTACAAGAGACCCAGTACTTC

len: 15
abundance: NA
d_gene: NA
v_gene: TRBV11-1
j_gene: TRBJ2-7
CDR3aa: CASSLAVVTIYEQYF
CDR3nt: TGTGCCAGCAGCTTGGCAGTCGTCACAATCTACGAGCAGTACTTC

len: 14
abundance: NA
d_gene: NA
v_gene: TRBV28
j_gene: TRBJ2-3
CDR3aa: CASSSGTLTDTQYF
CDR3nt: TGTGCCAGCAGCTCAGGGACTCTCACAGATACGCAGTATTTT

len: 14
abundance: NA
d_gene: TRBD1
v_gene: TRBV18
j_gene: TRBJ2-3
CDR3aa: CASSRQGVTDTQYF
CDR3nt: TGTGCCAGCTCCCGACAGGGGGTCACAGATACGCAGTATTTT

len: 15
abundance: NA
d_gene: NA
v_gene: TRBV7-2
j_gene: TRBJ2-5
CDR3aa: CASSPQKGSDGTQYF
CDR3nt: TGTGCCAGCAGCCCCCAAAAAGGATCAGACGGTACCCAGTACTTC

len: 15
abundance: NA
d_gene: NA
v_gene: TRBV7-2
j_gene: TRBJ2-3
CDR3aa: CASSLEGPPTDTQYF
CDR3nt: TGTGCCAGCAGCTTAGAAGGACCCCCCACAGATACGCAGTATTTT

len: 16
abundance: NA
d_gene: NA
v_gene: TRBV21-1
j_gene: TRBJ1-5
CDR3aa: CASSLRTGSVPRPQHF
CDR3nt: TGTGCCAGCAGCCTCAGGACGGGCTCAGTCCCTCGGCCCCAGCATTTT

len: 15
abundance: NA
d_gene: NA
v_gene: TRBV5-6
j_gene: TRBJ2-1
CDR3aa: CASSSLGASYNEQFF
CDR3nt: TGTGCCAGCAGTTCTCTAGGGGCTTCCTACAATGAGCAGTTCTTC

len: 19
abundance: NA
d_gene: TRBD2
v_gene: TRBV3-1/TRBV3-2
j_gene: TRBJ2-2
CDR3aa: CASSQETGLPQWGAGELFF
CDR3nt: TGTGCCAGCAGCCAAGAGACGGGACTACCCCAATGGGGGGCCGGGGAGCTGTTTTTT

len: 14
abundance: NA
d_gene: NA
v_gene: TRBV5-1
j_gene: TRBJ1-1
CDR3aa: CASSWGTANTEAFF
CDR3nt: TGCGCCAGCAGCTGGGGTACAGCGAACACTGAAGCTTTCTTT

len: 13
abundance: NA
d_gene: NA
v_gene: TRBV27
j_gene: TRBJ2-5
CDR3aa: CASSHRTRGTQYF
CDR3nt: TGTGCCAGCAGTCACCGGACGCGGGGGACCCAGTACTTC

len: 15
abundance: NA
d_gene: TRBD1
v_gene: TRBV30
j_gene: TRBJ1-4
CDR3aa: CAWSVQSGGAEKLFF
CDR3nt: TGTGCCTGGAGCGTCCAGTCAGGGGGCGCCGAAAAACTGTTTTTT

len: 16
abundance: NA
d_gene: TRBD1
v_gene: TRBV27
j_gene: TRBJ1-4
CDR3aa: CASSSFLQGTGEKLFF
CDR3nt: TGTGCCAGCAGTTCCTTCCTACAGGGGACTGGCGAAAAACTGTTTTTT

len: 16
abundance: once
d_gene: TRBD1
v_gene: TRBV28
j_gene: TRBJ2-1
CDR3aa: CASISAGGSSYNEQFF
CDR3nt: TGTGCCAGCATCTCAGCAGGGGGTAGCTCCTACAATGAGCAGTTCTTC

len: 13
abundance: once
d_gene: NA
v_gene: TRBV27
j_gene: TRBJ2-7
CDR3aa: CASGRPGIGEQYF
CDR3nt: TGTGCCAGCGGGAGACCCGGGATAGGCGAGCAGTACTTC

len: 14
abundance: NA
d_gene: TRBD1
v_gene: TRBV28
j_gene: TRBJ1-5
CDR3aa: CASTQDRGAQPQHF
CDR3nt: TGTGCCAGCACCCAGGACAGGGGAGCCCAGCCCCAGCATTTT

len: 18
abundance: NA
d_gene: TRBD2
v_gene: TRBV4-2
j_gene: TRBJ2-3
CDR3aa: CASSQDSSGGAPTDTQYF
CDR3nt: TGTGCCAGCAGCCAAGATAGCAGCGGGGGAGCACCCACAGATACGCAGTATTTT

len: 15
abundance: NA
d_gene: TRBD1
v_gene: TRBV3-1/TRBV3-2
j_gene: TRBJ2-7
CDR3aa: CASSQVGQGVSEQYF
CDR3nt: TGTGCCAGCAGCCAAGTGGGACAGGGTGTCTCCGAGCAGTACTTC

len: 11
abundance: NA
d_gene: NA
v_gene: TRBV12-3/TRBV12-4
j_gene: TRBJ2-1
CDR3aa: CASASYNEQFF
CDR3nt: TGTGCCAGCGCGTCCTACAATGAGCAGTTCTTC

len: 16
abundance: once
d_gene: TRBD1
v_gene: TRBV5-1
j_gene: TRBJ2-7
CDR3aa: CASSFTGGSLSYEQYF
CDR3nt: TGCGCCAGCAGCTTCACAGGGGGTTCCCTATCCTACGAGCAGTACTTC

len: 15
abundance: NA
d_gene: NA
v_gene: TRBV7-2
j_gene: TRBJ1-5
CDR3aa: CASSPQRGANQPQHF
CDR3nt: TGTGCCAGCAGCCCCCAGAGGGGGGCCAATCAGCCCCAGCATTTT

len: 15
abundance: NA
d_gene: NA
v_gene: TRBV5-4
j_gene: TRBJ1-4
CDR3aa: CASSLDQATNEKLFF
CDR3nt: TGTGCCAGCAGCCTGGACCAGGCTACTAATGAAAAACTGTTTTTT

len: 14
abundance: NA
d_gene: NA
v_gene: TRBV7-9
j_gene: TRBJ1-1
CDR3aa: CASSLTGSATEAFF
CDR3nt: TGTGCCAGCAGCTTAACGGGGTCAGCCACTGAAGCTTTCTTT

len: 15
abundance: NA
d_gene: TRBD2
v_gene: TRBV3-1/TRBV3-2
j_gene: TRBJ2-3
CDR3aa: CASSQGTSGTDTQYF
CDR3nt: TGTGCCAGCAGCCAAGGGACTAGCGGCACAGATACGCAGTATTTT

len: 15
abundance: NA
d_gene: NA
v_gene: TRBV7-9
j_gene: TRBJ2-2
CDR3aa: CASSPRGRSGGELFF
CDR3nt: TGTGCCAGCAGCCCGCGGGGACGGAGTGGCGGGGAGCTGTTTTTT

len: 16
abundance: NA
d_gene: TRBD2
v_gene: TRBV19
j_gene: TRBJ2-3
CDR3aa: CASGAPRGVVADTQYF
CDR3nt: TGTGCCAGCGGGGCCCCTCGGGGGGTGGTGGCAGATACGCAGTATTTT

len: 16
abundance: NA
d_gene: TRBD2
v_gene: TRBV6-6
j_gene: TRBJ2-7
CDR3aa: CASSYSPGRVEGEQYF
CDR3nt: TGTGCCAGCAGTTACTCCCCAGGGAGGGTGGAAGGCGAGCAGTACTTC

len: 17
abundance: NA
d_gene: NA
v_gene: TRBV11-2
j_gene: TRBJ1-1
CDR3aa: CASSSLGGGRPYTEAFF
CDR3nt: TGTGCCAGCAGCTCCCTCGGGGGGGGGCGCCCCTACACTGAAGCTTTCTTT

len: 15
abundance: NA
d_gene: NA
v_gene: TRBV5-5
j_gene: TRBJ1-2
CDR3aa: CASSVYGISPGGYTF
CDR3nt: TGTGCCAGCAGCGTATACGGAATTTCGCCGGGGGGCTACACCTTC

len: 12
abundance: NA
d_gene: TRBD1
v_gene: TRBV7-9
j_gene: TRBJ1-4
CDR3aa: CAIGQGNEKLFF
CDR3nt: TGTGCCATCGGACAGGGGAATGAAAAACTGTTTTTT

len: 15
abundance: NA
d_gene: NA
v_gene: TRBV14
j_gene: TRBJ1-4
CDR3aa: CASSQLQDSNEKLFF
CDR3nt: TGTGCCAGCAGCCAACTCCAGGACTCTAATGAAAAACTGTTTTTT